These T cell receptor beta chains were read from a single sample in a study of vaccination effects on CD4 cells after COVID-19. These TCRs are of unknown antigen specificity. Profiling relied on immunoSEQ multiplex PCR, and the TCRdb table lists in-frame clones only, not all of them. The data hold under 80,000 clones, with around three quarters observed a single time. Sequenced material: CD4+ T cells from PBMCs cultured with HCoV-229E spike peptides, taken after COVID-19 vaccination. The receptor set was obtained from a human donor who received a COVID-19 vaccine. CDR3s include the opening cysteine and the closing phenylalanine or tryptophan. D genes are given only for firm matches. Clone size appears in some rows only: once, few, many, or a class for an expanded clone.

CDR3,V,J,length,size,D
CASSLSGLRAEAFF,TRBV5-1,TRBJ1-1,14,once,NA
CASSIGGSSPLHF,TRBV19,TRBJ1-6,13,NA,NA
CASSPTIGQGGNTQYF,TRBV18,TRBJ2-3,16,NA,TRBD1
CASSLIVAGTQETQYF,TRBV5-1,TRBJ2-5,16,NA,TRBD2
CASSLGGSGDTQYF,TRBV5-1,TRBJ2-3,14,NA,TRBD2
CASRLGGDQETQYF,TRBV19,TRBJ2-5,14,NA,NA
CASSLEVVAANTGELFF,TRBV7-9,TRBJ2-2,17,few,NA
CASSFRGKLFF,TRBV12-3/TRBV12-4,TRBJ1-4,11,NA,NA
CASSFRAQDGYTF,TRBV27,TRBJ1-2,13,few,NA
CASSAQMSDTIYF,TRBV9,TRBJ1-3,13,few,NA
CASSPRLAGGRTDTQYF,TRBV18,TRBJ2-3,17,NA,TRBD2
CASSWQGRSNTEAFF,TRBV6-6,TRBJ1-1,15,NA,NA
CASSERYRENYGYTF,TRBV6-1,TRBJ1-2,15,NA,NA
CATSREFNEKLFF,TRBV15,TRBJ1-4,13,NA,NA
CASSPNPGWAGELFF,TRBV7-2,TRBJ2-2,15,NA,NA
CSVEIASQETQYF,TRBV29-1,TRBJ2-5,13,NA,NA
CASSEKSPTSGEETQYF,TRBV10-1,TRBJ2-5,17,few,TRBD2
CASSPGGYMNTEAFF,TRBV14,TRBJ1-1,15,NA,NA
CASSLVGVSSTQYF,TRBV5-4,TRBJ2-3,14,NA,NA
CASRTDDLSPQHF,TRBV6-5,TRBJ1-5,13,NA,NA
CASKNREGANQPQHF,TRBV19,TRBJ1-5,15,NA,NA
CASSLWGGTNEKLFF,TRBV28,TRBJ1-4,15,few,NA
CASKRTQTSGELFF,TRBV28,TRBJ2-2,14,NA,NA
CASSFSRQGYGYTF,TRBV28,TRBJ1-2,14,NA,TRBD1
CASSPRRQTEKLFF,TRBV3-1/TRBV3-2,TRBJ1-4,14,few,NA
CASSYAGGGWTEAFF,TRBV6-2/TRBV6-3,TRBJ1-1,15,NA,NA
CASSYRGTEGNTIYF,TRBV6-6,TRBJ1-3,15,NA,NA
CASSAGTGSGGQPQHF,TRBV9,TRBJ1-5,16,NA,TRBD1
CSVGRDMNTEAFF,TRBV29-1,TRBJ1-1,13,once,NA
CASRDRDVHGYTF,TRBV6-5,TRBJ1-2,13,NA,TRBD1
CASSGYRGQDTQYF,TRBV7-8,TRBJ2-3,14,NA,NA
CASSPPHQGAGTEAFF,TRBV7-9,TRBJ1-1,16,NA,TRBD1
CSVGTGFQLYGYTF,TRBV29-1,TRBJ1-2,14,few,TRBD1